Below, 9 T cell receptor beta chains from the same sample are listed, as sequenced in a study of shared clonotypes between healthy human individuals. TCRdb's copy holds only in-frame clones and misses some; the assay was immunoSEQ multiplex PCR. The sample has some 2,100,000 clones, 95% seen once. Sequencing used naive CD4+ T cells sorted from blood. As for subset: CD45RA+ positively selected. All receptors derive from a man aged 18 to 30 in good health.

This clone was found once. The chain couples TRBV18 to TRBJ1-5; D is unclear. The CDR3 length is 15 residues. With 1 base removed from V and 3 bases from J, the gap between germline ends came to 10 bases. CDR1 is KGHSH and CDR2 is LQKENI in the germline V gene. This CDR3 is CASSPLGGPNQPQHF. The CDR3 DNA reads TGTGCCAGCTCACCACTAGGTGGTCCCAATCAGCCCCAGCATTTT.

This chain joins TRBV5-5 and TRBJ1-2, with TRBD1 identical over 7 bases. The V gene's germline CDR1 is SGHKS and CDR2 YYEKEE (reference sequence). Trimming cost V 2 bases and J 5 bases; bases outside gene matches: 3. CDR3 length: 13 residues. The CDR3 is CASSLQGWYGYTF. The CDR3 DNA reads as TGTGCCAGCAGCTTACAGGGGTGGTATGGCTACACCTTC.

The chain recombines TRBV6-1 with TRBJ2-7; 10 positions match TRBD2. This CDR3 has 16 residues. Trimming took 0 bases from V and 2 from J; bases not matched to a gene: 4. The V gene's germline CDR1 is MNHNS and CDR2 SASEGT. As DNA, the CDR3 is TGTGCCAGCAGTGAAGCGCTTCTAGCGGGAGCCTACGAGCAGTACTTC. This encodes CASSEALLAGAYEQYF.

The J gene is TRBJ2-7, the V gene TRBV27, with D tentatively TRBD1 or TRBD2 (5 bases each). The CDR3 extends over 13 amino acids. Germline V gene lookup returns CDR1 MNHEY and CDR2 SMNVEV (reference sequence). V lost 9 bases and J 5 bases, leaving 17 bases between the germline ends. The CDR3 DNA reads TGTGCCAGTGGTATGCGTTGGGGGAACGAGCAGTACTTC. Its translation is CASGMRWGNEQYF.

A note on this clone: This sample also contains other DNA sequences that code for the same CDR3. The chain uses TRBV7-9 and TRBJ2-5, with D unresolved. This CDR3 spans 13 amino acids. The germline CDR1 and CDR2 sequences are SEHNR and FQNEAQ (reference sequence). V was clipped by 3 bases and J by 1 base, with 6 bases between them. The CDR3 nucleotides are TGTGCCAGCAGCTTTGGCCCCCAAGAGACCCAGTACTTC. Residues: CASSFGPQETQYF.

This chain joins TRBV5-1 and TRBJ2-1; weak D call: TRBD2 (6 bases). Germline CDR1 is SGHRS and CDR2 is YFSETQ. Between the trimmed V and J ends, which lost 7 bases and 1 base, there was a span of 15 bases. The CDR3 runs to 15 residues. The CDR3 reads CASCPGGLSYNEQFF. CDR3 bases: TGCGCCAGCTGCCCCGGGGGACTGTCCTACAATGAGCAGTTCTTC.

The chain couples TRBV4-1 to TRBJ2-3, with D perhaps TRBD1 (6 bases). From germline, CDR1 is MGHRA and CDR2 YSYEKL. The CDR3 consists of 16 residues. Trimming took 0 bases from V and 4 from J, leaving 14 bases between them. Here the CDR3 reads CASSQDTGHRADTQYF. The CDR3 DNA reads as TGCGCCAGCAGCCAAGATACAGGGCACAGGGCAGATACGCAGTATTTT.

About this clone itself: The sample has other DNA sequences that encode this CDR3 too. The chain links TRBV5-1 to TRBJ1-5; a weak D match, TRBD1 (6 bases). This CDR3 is 14 amino acids long. Germline V CDR1 and CDR2: SGHRS, YFSETQ. The V end lost 0 bases, the J end lost 7 bases, and 11 bases lay between the germline ends. The CDR3 protein is CASSLEGGNQPQHF. CDR3 coding DNA: TGCGCCAGCAGCTTGGAAGGGGGAAACCAGCCCCAGCATTTT.

The V call is TRBV5-4, the J call TRBJ1-1, with D hard to call. This CDR3 has 15 residues. The V gene lost 4 bases and the J gene lost 2 bases, with 15 bases spanning the gap. CDR1 is SGHNT, CDR2 YYREEE, per germline (reference sequence). CDR3 nucleotides: TGTGCCAGCAGCCCCGACACCAACTTAAACACTGAAGCTTTCTTT. This translates into CASSPDTNLNTEAFF. Together with reference TRBV5-4 and TRBJ1-1, the CDR3 gives the full variable domain: ETGVTQSPTHLIKTRGQQVTLRCSSQSGHNTVSWYQQALGQGPQFIFQYYREEENGRGNFPPRFSGLQFPNYSSELNVNALELDDSALYLCASSPDTNLNTEAFFGQGTRLTVV.